This T cell receptor beta chain is drawn from a study of hypomethylating agent response in myelodysplastic syndrome. Overall study context: Of over 9 patients, a few carried TET2, the most frequent mutation. Complete response or hematologic improvement counted as response; others were non-responders.

A single count supports this clone. The V and J ends lost 0 bases and 7 bases respectively, with 11 bases between them. This CDR3 comprises 15 residues. CDR1 and CDR2 (germline): SGHRS, YFSETQ. Two replicates of roughly 200 ng each gave 400 ng DNA per sample, survey resolution. Libraries were prepared by immunoSEQ multiplex PCR; TCRdb keeps only in-frame clonotypes and omits some of them. Of roughly 4,500 clones in the sample, about 81% were seen once. The TCR originated in a human donor with myelodysplastic syndrome. The chain employs TRBV5-1 and TRBJ1-6; D is ambiguous. Sequencing used bone marrow, obtained before or after starting hypomethylating agent treatment for myelodysplastic syndrome (not recorded which). The chain's CDR3 is CASSLELGSNSPLHF. The DNA for the CDR3 is TGCGCCAGCAGCTTGGAGTTGGGCAGCAATTCACCCCTCCACTTT.